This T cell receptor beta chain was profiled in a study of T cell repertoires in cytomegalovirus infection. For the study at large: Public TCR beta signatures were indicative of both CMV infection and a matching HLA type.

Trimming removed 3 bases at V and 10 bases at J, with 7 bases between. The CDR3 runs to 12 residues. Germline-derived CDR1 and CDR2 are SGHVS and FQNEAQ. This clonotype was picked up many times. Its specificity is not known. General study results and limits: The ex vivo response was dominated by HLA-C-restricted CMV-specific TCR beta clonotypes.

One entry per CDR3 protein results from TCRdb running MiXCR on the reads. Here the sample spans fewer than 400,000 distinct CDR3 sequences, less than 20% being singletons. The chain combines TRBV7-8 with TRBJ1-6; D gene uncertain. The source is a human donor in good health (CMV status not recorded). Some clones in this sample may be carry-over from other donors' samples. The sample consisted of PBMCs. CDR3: CASSFSTSPLHF. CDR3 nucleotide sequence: TGTGCCAGCAGCTTTTCTACCTCACCCCTCCACTTT.